The next 4 T cell receptor beta chains were all read from a single sample in a study of blood T cell repertoires in COVID-19. The protocol was immunoSEQ multiplex PCR, while the TCRdb copy is restricted to in-frame clones and leaves out a portion. Among some 220,000 clones listed, 80% to 90% were seen once. Specimen: PBMCs or T cells enriched from blood (not recorded which). These receptor sequences come from a woman aged 50 to 60 in a cohort exposed to, infected with or recovered from COVID-19 (not recorded which).

This clone was counted once. The rearrangement links TRBV6-4 to TRBJ1-1; D is ambiguous. The V end lost 5 bases, the J end lost 0 bases, and 7 bases lay between the germline ends. CDR1 and CDR2 (germline): MRHNA, SNTAGT. This CDR3 is built from 13 residues. The CDR3 DNA reads TGTGCCAGCAGTTTTCAGATGAACACTGAAGCTTTCTTT. Protein product: CASSFQMNTEAFF.

The chain has TRBV27 and TRBJ1-1; 7 bases are shared with TRBD1. This CDR3 is 13 amino acids long. The V gene's germline CDR1 is MNHEY and CDR2 SMNVEV (reference sequence). Losses at the gene ends were 5 bases for V and 7 bases for J; bases not matched to a gene: 7. CDR3 bases: TGTGCCAGCAGTGCCATGACAGGGATTGAAGCTTTCTTT. Translated, it gives CASSAMTGIEAFF.

This clone was seen a handful of times. CDR3 sequence: CSASQFPYSPLHF. The CDR3 nucleotides are TGCAGTGCTAGTCAGTTTCCCTATTCACCCCTCCACTTT. The genes are TRBV20-1 and TRBJ1-6, with D uncertain. The V gene's germline CDR1 is DFQATT and CDR2 SNEGSKA (reference sequence). The CDR3 loop spans 13 amino acids. The V end was cut by 3 bases, the J end by 8 bases, with 11 bases between.

The V gene is TRBV18, the J gene TRBJ2-1, with D uncertain. Trimming cost V 2 bases and J 7 bases, with 15 bases left between them. Germline V gene lookup returns CDR1 KGHSH and CDR2 LQKENI. The CDR3 has 15 amino acids. The CDR3 nucleotides read TGTGCCAGCTCACCATCGCGTTCGGTTCTGAATGAGCAGTTCTTC. This gives the protein CASSPSRSVLNEQFF.